In this sample, the clone carrying this T cell receptor beta chain turned up once. Measured with immunoSEQ multiplex PCR; TCRdb has only the in-frame clones, and not every one. The data contain about 50,000 clones, 85% to 95% of them singletons. The CDR3 consists of 23 residues. Germline CDR1 and CDR2: LGHDT and YNNKEL (reference sequence). V lost 1 base to trimming and J lost 3 bases; unmatched junction nucleotides: 29. Sequenced: PBMCs. V gene TRBV3-1 (or the pseudogene TRBV3-2) combines with J gene TRBJ1-2; 7 bases fit TRBD1. The source is a man aged 35 to 55 with rheumatoid arthritis. CDR3 in DNA: TGTGCCAGCAGCCAAGGTGCCCGAGTTGCCGGGTATCCGACAGGGATAGTTTACTATGGCTACACCTTC. Translating gives CASSQGARVAGYPTGIVYYGYTF.